The 2 T cell receptor beta chains below all came from one sample that was sequenced in a study of cytomegalovirus exposure and HLA in healthy donors. The PCR was carried out with 60 Vbeta primers and 13 Jbeta primers. TCRdb keeps only in-frame clones here, not all; method: immunoSEQ multiplex PCR. The table has about 76,000 clones, approximately 81% seen once. Sequenced material: PBMCs. The receptors here all came from a woman aged 40 to 55 in good health and CMV-seropositive.

CDR3 residues: CASSLDRVETGELFF. The CDR3 DNA reads TGTGCCAGCAGCTTAGACAGGGTGGAAACCGGGGAGCTGTTTTTT. V gene TRBV5-4 combines with J gene TRBJ2-2, with 7 bases matching TRBD1. This CDR3 has 15 amino acids. V lost 2 bases to trimming and J lost 5 bases; unmatched junction nucleotides: 6. Per germline, CDR1 SGHNT and CDR2 YYREEE (reference sequence).

The rearrangement uses TRBV6-6 and TRBJ1-4, with unresolved D. Germline values: CDR1 MNHNY, CDR2 SVGAGI (reference sequence). The CDR3 is 14 amino acids. V was cut by 0 bases and J by 8 bases, with 10 bases left in between. The CDR3 loop is CASSYSIMGEKLFF. The CDR3 DNA is TGTGCCAGCAGTTACTCGATCATGGGCGAAAAACTGTTTTTT.